The clone carrying this T cell receptor (beta chain) has a count of ten or more. Gene-specific TRAV and TRBV primers were used for first-strand cDNA, covering alpha and beta chains. With a constant-region primer and a V-primer adapter, TCRs were subjected to around 20 PCR cycles of amplification. Isolated mRNA was amplified by in vitro transcription. TCRdb recomputed calls from the reads with MiXCR, one row per CDR3 protein. The sample gives roughly 76,000 distinct CDR3 sequences, approximately 20% of which show up once; 5% to 6.5% is in the top ten. The sample comes from a study of low-dose radiotherapy and immunotherapy resistance in tumors. Study overall: On an every-two-weeks schedule, patients received intravenous nivolumab 240 mg, along with ipilimumab 1 mg/kg every six weeks. The authors gave intravenous cyclophosphamide 200 mg/m2 every two weeks, one day before radiation and immunotherapy.

Germline trimming cut 0 bases from V and 4 bases from J; bases unmatched to any gene: 9. This CDR3 contains 16 residues. Looked up from germline, CDR1 is DFQATT and CDR2 is SNEGSKA (reference sequence). Specified time point: before trial treatment. In the RACIN dose-escalation trial, donors got nivolumab plus ipilimumab with aspirin, cyclophosphamide and radiotherapy. The source material was PBMCs, sampled before treatment. The clonotype originates from a male donor with prostate cancer. The chain recombines TRBV20-1 with TRBJ2-3; 8 bases agree with TRBD2. The CDR3 region is CSARDRAREVSDTQYF. For the CDR3, the DNA is TGCAGTGCTAGAGATCGGGCGCGGGAGGTATCAGATACGCAGTATTTT.